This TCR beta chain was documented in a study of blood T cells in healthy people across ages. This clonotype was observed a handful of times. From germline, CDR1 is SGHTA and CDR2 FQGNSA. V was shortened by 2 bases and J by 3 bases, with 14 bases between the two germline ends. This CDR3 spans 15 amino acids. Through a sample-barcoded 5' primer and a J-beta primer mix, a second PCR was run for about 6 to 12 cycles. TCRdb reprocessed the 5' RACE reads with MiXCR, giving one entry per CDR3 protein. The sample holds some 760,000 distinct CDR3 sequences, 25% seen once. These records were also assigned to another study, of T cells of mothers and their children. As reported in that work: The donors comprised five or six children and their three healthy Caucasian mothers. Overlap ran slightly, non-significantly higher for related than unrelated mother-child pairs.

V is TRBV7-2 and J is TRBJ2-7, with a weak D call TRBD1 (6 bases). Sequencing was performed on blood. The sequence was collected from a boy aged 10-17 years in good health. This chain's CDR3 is CASSLYGQGIYEQYF. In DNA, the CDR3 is TGTGCCAGCAGCTTATATGGCCAGGGGATCTACGAGCAGTACTTC.